These 14 T cell receptor beta chains originate from one sample sequenced in a study of cytomegalovirus exposure and HLA in healthy donors. The study ran its PCR with 60 Vbeta and 13 Jbeta primers. Generated by immunoSEQ multiplex PCR, the TCRdb table keeps only in-frame clones and is missing some. The sample has around 100,000 clones, 79% seen once; the top ten hold 3.1%. Material: PBMCs. These receptors came from a woman aged 40 to 55 in good health and CMV-seronegative.

The rearrangement joins TRBV27 to TRBJ1-6, with D maybe TRBD1 (5 bases). V was cut by 5 bases and J by 8 bases, with 19 bases left in between. Germline V gene data show CDR1 as MNHEY and CDR2 as SMNVEV (reference sequence). CDR3 size: 16 residues. As DNA, the CDR3 is TGTGCCAGCAGTCCCGCGGCAGGGTCCCTTTATTCACCCCTCCACTTT. It codes for CASSPAAGSLYSPLHF.

This chain joins TRBV5-1 and TRBJ1-3; TRBD1 aligns across 9 bases. The ends lost 3 bases at V and 6 bases at J; junction bases unmatched: 10. The germline V gene encodes CDR1 SGHRS and CDR2 YFSETQ. The CDR3 has 16 residues. CDR3 loop: CASSSLMTGGENTIYF. DNA of the CDR3: TGCGCCAGCAGCTCCTTGATGACAGGGGGAGAAAACACCATATATTTT.

This rearrangement joins TRBV4-3 to TRBJ1-1, with D uncertain. Trimming removed 0 bases at V and 3 bases at J, with 14 bases between. From germline, CDR1 is LGHNA and CDR2 YSLEER. CDR3 length: 16 amino acids. The DNA for the CDR3 is TGCGCCAGCAGCCAAGATTCTCAGGCGACACACACTGAAGCTTTCTTT. Its protein is CASSQDSQATHTEAFF.

The chain has TRBV7-9 and TRBJ2-1; 7 bases are shared with TRBD2. The ends lost 3 bases at V and 5 bases at J; junction bases unmatched: 13. CDR1 and CDR2 (germline): SEHNR, FQNEAQ (reference sequence). The CDR3 length is 17 residues. The CDR3 reads CASSFDGRGRENNEQFF. Here the CDR3 DNA reads TGTGCCAGCAGCTTTGACGGGCGAGGGCGGGAGAACAATGAGCAGTTCTTC.

V and J are TRBV5-8 and TRBJ2-7, with 7 positions matching TRBD2. Unmatched junction bases numbered 4, after V lost 4 bases and J lost 3 bases. Germline V gene lookup returns CDR1 SGHTS and CDR2 YDEGEE. This CDR3 has 13 residues. The chain's CDR3 is CASSRRGVYEQYF. In DNA form, the CDR3 reads TGTGCCAGCAGCCGCCGGGGGGTCTACGAGCAGTACTTC.

This chain uses TRBV7-2 with TRBJ1-4; D unresolved. V lost 1 base to trimming and J lost 0 bases, with 9 bases between them. Germline V lookup: CDR1 SGHTA, CDR2 FQGNSA. The length of the CDR3 is 16 residues. This CDR3 reads CASSLDPGATNEKLFF. The DNA of the CDR3 is TGTGCCAGCAGCTTAGATCCTGGAGCAACTAATGAAAAACTGTTTTTT.

This clone showed up just a few times. The chain combines TRBV12-5 with TRBJ1-1; a weak D match, TRBD1 (5 bases). There are 12 residues in the CDR3. Germline CDR1 is LGHNT and CDR2 is FRNRAP. Trimming left V 7 bases short and J 4 bases short, with 10 bases between. The CDR3 is CASASGFTEAFF. The CDR3 DNA sequence: TGTGCTAGTGCCTCAGGGTTCACTGAAGCTTTCTTT.

The table lists this clone with a count of one. The chain couples TRBV6-5 to TRBJ2-2; tentative D call: TRBD2 (6 bases). Germline CDR1 is MNHEY and CDR2 is SVGAGI. There are 15 residues in the CDR3. V shed 2 bases and J shed 7 bases, with 14 bases lying between them. CDR3 protein: CASSYLAGRDGELFF. Here the CDR3 DNA reads TGTGCCAGCAGTTACCTTGCGGGGCGAGACGGGGAGCTGTTTTTT.

CDR3 sequence (DNA): TGCAGCGTTGGAGAGGGCCGCCATTTTGAAGCTTTCTTT. The encoded protein is CSVGEGRHFEAFF. This rearrangement joins TRBV29-1 to TRBJ1-1; D unresolved. The germline CDR1 and CDR2 sequences are SQVTM and ANQGSEA. V lost 4 bases and J 7 bases, leaving 16 bases between the germline ends. The CDR3 is 13 residues long.

The CDR3 protein is CASSGGSATNEKLFF. For the CDR3, the DNA is TGTGCCAGCAGTGGGGGGAGCGCAACTAATGAAAAACTGTTTTTT. V is TRBV28 and J is TRBJ1-4, with D possibly matching TRBD1 (5 bases). The CDR3 length is 15 residues. With 5 bases removed from V and 0 bases from J, the gap between germline ends came to 10 bases. Germline-derived CDR1 and CDR2 are MDHEN and SYDVKM.

The CDR3, as DNA: TGTGCCAGCAGTAAAGACAGGGATCCGTATGGCTACACCTTC. Protein product: CASSKDRDPYGYTF. The V gene is TRBV7-2, the J gene TRBJ1-2; 7 nucleotides align to TRBD1. This CDR3 region has 14 residues. With V trimmed by 6 bases and J by 5 bases, 9 bases remained unmatched. From germline, CDR1 is SGHTA and CDR2 FQGNSA.

Here the CDR3 reads CASRTTGTANEKLFF. CDR3 nucleotides: TGTGCCAGTAGAACTACCGGGACAGCTAATGAAAAACTGTTTTTT. This chain uses TRBV19 with TRBJ1-4, with TRBD1 matching 7 bases. The CDR3 has 15 residues. The V and J ends lost 6 bases and 3 bases, in that order; junction bases with no gene match: 7. The germline V gene encodes CDR1 LNHDA and CDR2 SQIVND (reference sequence).

The rearrangement links TRBV5-1 to TRBJ2-1; 9 positions match TRBD1. The CDR3 length is 15 residues. Germline V lookup: CDR1 SGHRS, CDR2 YFSETQ. V shed 4 bases, J shed 3 bases, and the junction held 5 bases outside the gene matches. In DNA, the CDR3 is TGCGCCAGCAGCCACGGACAGGGGCTCTACAATGAGCAGTTCTTC. It translates to CASSHGQGLYNEQFF. The entire variable domain, with the rest obtained from reference TRBV5-1 and TRBJ2-1, is as follows: KAGVTQTPRYLIKTRGQQVTLSCSPISGHRSVSWYQQTPGQGLQFLFEYFSETQRNKGNFPGRFSGRQFSNSRSEMNVSTLELGDSALYLCASSHGQGLYNEQFFGPGTRLTVL.

This rearrangement joins TRBV5-4 to TRBJ2-2, with 7 positions matching TRBD2. The V segment lost 4 bases and the J segment 7 bases; nucleotides outside the gene matches: 19. CDR1 and CDR2 from the germline V gene are SGHNT and YYREEE (reference sequence). The CDR3 is 18 residues long. The CDR3 DNA reads as TGTGCCAGCAGCCTAGCCCCAGCTGGGGTTGGGGAGGGCGGGGAGCTGTTTTTT. Translated, it gives CASSLAPAGVGEGGELFF.